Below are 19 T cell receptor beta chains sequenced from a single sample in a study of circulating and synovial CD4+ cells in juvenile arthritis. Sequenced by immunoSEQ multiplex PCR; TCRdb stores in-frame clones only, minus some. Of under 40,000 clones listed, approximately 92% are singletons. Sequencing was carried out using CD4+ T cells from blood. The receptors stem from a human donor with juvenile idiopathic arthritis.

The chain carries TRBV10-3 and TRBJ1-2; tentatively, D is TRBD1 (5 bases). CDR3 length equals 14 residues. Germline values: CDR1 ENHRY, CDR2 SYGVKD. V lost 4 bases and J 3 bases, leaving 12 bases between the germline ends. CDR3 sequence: CAISVEQGDYGYTF. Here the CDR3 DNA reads TGTGCCATCAGTGTCGAGCAGGGCGACTATGGCTACACCTTC.

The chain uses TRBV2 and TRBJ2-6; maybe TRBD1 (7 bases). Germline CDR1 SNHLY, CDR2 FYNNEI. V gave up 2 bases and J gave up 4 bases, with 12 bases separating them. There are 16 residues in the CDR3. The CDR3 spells CASSEQGGGGANVLTF. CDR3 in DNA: TGTGCCAGCAGTGAACAGGGGGGTGGAGGGGCCAACGTCCTGACTTTC.

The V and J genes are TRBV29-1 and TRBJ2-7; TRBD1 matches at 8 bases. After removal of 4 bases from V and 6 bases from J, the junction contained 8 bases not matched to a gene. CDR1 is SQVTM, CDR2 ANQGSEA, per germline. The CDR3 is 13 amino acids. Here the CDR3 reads CSVGSTGAGEQYF. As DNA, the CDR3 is TGCAGCGTTGGGTCGACAGGGGCGGGCGAGCAGTACTTC.

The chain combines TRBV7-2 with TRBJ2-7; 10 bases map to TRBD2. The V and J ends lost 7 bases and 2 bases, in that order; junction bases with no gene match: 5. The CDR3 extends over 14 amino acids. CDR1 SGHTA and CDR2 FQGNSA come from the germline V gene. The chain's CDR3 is CASIPAGGPYEQYF. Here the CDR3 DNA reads TGTGCCAGCATTCCAGCGGGAGGGCCCTACGAGCAGTACTTC.

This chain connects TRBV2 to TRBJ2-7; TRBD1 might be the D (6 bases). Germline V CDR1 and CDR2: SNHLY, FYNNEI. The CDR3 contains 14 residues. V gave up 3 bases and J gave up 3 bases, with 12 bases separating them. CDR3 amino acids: CASSDQGMGYEQYF. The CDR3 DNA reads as TGTGCCAGCAGTGACCAGGGGATGGGCTACGAGCAGTACTTC.

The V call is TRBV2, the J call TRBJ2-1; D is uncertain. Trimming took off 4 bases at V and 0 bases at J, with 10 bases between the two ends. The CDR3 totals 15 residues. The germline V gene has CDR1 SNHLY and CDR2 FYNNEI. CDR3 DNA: TGTGCCAGCAGTGCTACTAAAGTCTCCTACAATGAGCAGTTCTTC. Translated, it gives CASSATKVSYNEQFF.

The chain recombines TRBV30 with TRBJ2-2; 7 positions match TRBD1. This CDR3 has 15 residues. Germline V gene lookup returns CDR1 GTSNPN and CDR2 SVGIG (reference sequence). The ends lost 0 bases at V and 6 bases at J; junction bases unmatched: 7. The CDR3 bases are TGTGCCTGGAGTGTAGAGACAGGGTTGTCCGGGGAGCTGTTTTTT. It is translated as CAWSVETGLSGELFF.

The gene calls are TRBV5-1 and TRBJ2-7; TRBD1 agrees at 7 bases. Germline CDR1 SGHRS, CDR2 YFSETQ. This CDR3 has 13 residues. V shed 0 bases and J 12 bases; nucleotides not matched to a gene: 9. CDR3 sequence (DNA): TGCGCCAGCAGCTTGGCGCAGGGGGTAGGTTGGTACTTC. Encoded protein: CASSLAQGVGWYF.

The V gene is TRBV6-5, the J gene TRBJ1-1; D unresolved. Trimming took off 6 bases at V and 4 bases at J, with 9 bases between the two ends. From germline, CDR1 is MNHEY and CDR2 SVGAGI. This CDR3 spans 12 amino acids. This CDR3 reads CASRNSLTEAFF. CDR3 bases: TGTGCCAGCAGAAACTCCCTCACTGAAGCTTTCTTT.

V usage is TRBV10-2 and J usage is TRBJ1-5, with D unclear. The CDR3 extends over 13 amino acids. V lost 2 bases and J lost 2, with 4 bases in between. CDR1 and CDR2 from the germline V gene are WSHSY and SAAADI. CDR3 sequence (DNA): TGCGCCAGCAGTGAGGCGGGCAATCAGCCCCAGCATTTT. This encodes CASSEAGNQPQHF.

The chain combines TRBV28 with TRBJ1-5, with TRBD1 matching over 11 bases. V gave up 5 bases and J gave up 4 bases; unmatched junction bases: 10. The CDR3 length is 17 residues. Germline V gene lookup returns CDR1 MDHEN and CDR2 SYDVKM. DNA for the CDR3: TGTGCCAGCAGTCTGGGGACAGGGGGTCTCAAGAATCAGCCCCAGCATTTT. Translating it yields CASSLGTGGLKNQPQHF.

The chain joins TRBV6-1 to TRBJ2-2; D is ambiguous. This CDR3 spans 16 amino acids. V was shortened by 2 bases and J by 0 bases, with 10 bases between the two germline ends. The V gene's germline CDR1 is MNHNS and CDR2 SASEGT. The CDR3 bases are TGTGCCAGCAGTGAACAAGGCAGGTCGAACACCGGGGAGCTGTTTTTT. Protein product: CASSEQGRSNTGELFF.

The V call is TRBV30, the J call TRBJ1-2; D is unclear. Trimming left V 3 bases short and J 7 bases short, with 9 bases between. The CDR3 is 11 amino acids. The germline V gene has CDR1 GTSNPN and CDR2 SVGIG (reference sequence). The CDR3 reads CAWSRGSGYTF. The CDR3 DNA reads TGTGCCTGGAGCCGCGGTAGTGGCTACACCTTC.

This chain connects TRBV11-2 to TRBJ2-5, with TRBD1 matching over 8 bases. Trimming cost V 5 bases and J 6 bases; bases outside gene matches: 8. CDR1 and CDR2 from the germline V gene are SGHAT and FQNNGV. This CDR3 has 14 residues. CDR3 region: CASSGRTGRKTQYF. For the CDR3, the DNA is TGTGCCAGCAGCGGGCGGACAGGGAGAAAGACCCAGTACTTC.

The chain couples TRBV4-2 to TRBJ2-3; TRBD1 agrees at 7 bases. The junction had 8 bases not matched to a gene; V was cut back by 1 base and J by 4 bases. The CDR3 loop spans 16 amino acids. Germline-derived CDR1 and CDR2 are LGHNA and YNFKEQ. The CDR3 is CASSQGVDRASDTQYF. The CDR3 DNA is TGTGCCAGCAGCCAAGGGGTAGACAGGGCCTCAGATACGCAGTATTTT.

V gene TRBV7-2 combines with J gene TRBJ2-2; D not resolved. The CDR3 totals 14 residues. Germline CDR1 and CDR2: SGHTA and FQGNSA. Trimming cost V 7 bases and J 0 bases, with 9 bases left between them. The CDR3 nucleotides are TGTGCCAGCACAGTATTGTCGAACACCGGGGAGCTGTTTTTT. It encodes CASTVLSNTGELFF.

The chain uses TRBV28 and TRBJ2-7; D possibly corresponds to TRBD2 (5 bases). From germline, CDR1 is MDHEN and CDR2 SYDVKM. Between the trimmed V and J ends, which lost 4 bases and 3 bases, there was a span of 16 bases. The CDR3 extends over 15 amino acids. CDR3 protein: CASSSGSSPYYEQYF. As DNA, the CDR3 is TGTGCCAGCAGTTCTGGGTCTAGCCCGTACTACGAGCAGTACTTC. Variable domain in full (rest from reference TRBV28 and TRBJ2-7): DVKVTQSSRYLVKRTGEKVFLECVQDMDHENMFWYRQDPGLGLRLIYFSYDVKMKEKGDIPEGYSVSREKKERFSLILESASTNQTSMYLCASSSGSSPYYEQYFGPGTRLTVT.

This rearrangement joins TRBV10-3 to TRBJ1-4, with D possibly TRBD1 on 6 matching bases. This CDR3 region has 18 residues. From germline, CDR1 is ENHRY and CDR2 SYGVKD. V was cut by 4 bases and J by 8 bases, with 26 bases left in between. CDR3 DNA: TGTGCCATCAGTGGAGGAGCGTCGGCGACAGGAGGTTGGGAAAAACTGTTTTTT. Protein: CAISGGASATGGWEKLFF.

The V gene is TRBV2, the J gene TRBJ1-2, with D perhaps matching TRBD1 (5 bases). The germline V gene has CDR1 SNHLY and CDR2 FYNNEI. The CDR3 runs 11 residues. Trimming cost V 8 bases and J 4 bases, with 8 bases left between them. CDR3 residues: CASWGAYGYTF. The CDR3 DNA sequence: TGTGCCAGCTGGGGCGCCTATGGCTACACCTTC.